Listed below are T cell receptor beta chains from one sample, sequenced in a study of graft-versus-host responses after intestinal transplantation. Data came from immunoSEQ multiplex PCR; TCRdb stores just in-frame clones and leaves some out. The sample shows about 88,000 clones, around 93% of them seen only once. These receptors' antigens are unknown. The sample was unstimulated CD4+ T cells sorted from spleen or lymph node cells, taken before transplant. These receptors were collected from a human donor who was the organ donor for an intestinal transplant. Both conserved end residues are part of each CDR3. Each record gives: J gene, V gene, CDR3 protein.

J: TRBJ1-4; V: TRBV4-2; CDR3: CASSPFGVAKLFF
J: TRBJ1-6; V: TRBV18; CDR3: CASSTGFYNSPLHF
J: TRBJ1-2; V: TRBV7-9; CDR3: CASSRDTLYGYTF
J: TRBJ2-3; V: TRBV6-1; CDR3: CASSRGAGTDTQYF
J: TRBJ2-3; V: TRBV2; CDR3: CARASALTDTQYF
J: TRBJ1-4; V: TRBV6-5; CDR3: CASSLTGEKLFF
J: TRBJ2-2; V: TRBV27; CDR3: CASSHRDRGFRELFF
J: TRBJ2-1; V: TRBV5-1; CDR3: CASSEGLAGGSQFF
J: TRBJ1-2; V: TRBV19; CDR3: CASSIGHIGGYGYTF
J: TRBJ2-7; V: TRBV13; CDR3: CASSQGQASYPSYEQYF
J: TRBJ1-1; V: TRBV5-1; CDR3: CASSLGKNTEAFF
J: TRBJ2-7; V: TRBV12-5; CDR3: CASGLRGTYEQYF
J: TRBJ1-1; V: TRBV5-1; CDR3: CASSLGANTEAFF
J: TRBJ1-1; V: TRBV2; CDR3: CASRGQPNTEAFF
J: TRBJ2-1; V: TRBV5-1; CDR3: CASSLLGAGSYNEQFF
J: TRBJ2-3; V: TRBV9; CDR3: CASSVGGWSGRADTQYF
J: TRBJ2-1; V: TRBV28; CDR3: CASSLFATGKIGEQFF